This TCR beta chain was sequenced in a study of neurological immune-mediated disorders. The CDR3 contains 12 residues. The V gene's germline CDR1 is GTSNPN and CDR2 SVGIG (reference sequence). Of note for this clonotype: The junction departs from the called germline gene at one end, perhaps through a read error.

Using its own MiXCR run on the 5' RACE reads, TCRdb lists one record per CDR3 protein. The data show approximately 130,000 distinct CDR3 sequences, about 3.2% seen once. Sequenced material: PBMCs. The gene calls are TRBV30 and TRBJ2-4; D gene unclear. This clonotype was obtained from a woman in her twenties or thirties with multiple sclerosis. CDR3 DNA sequence: TGTGCCTGGAGGTTGGCCAAAAAAATTCAGTACTTC. Translated: CAWRLAKKIQYF.